Below, 31 T cell receptor beta chains from the same sample are listed, as sequenced in a study of shared clonotypes between healthy human individuals. Some clones are missing from TCRdb's copy, which holds only in-frame ones; the method was immunoSEQ multiplex PCR. The sample lists roughly 1.5 million clones, roughly 98% seen once, with roughly 0.45% in the top ten. Sequencing was performed on naive CD4+ T cells sorted from blood. This sample's subset: CD45RA+ positively selected. These receptors originate from a man aged 25-40 years in good health.

This sequence joins TRBV28 and TRBJ1-5, with TRBD1 as a possible D gene (6 bases). Trimming removed 6 bases from V and 9 bases from J, with 21 bases in between. Looked up from germline, CDR1 is MDHEN and CDR2 is SYDVKM. CDR3 size: 15 residues. CDR3 bases: TGTGCCAGCAGCCTCCCCGGACAGAGGCAGGGGCCCCAGCATTTT. Translation gives CASSLPGQRQGPQHF. The full variable domain, in which reference TRBV28 and TRBJ1-5 provide the parts outside the CDR3, is DVKVTQSSRYLVKRTGEKVFLECVQDMDHENMFWYRQDPGLGLRLIYFSYDVKMKEKGDIPEGYSVSREKKERFSLILESASTNQTSMYLCASSLPGQRQGPQHFGDGTRLSIL.

V gene TRBV14 combines with J gene TRBJ2-7; 12 bases align to TRBD2. This CDR3 is 15 amino acids long. With 4 bases clipped from V and 4 bases from J, the junction kept 5 bases outside the gene matches. Germline CDR1 is SGHDN and CDR2 is FVKESK. CDR3 in DNA: TGTGCCAGCAGCCTCCTAGCGGGAGGGCCTTACGAGCAGTACTTC. Translating it yields CASSLLAGGPYEQYF. Looking up the rest from reference TRBV14 and TRBJ2-7 gives the full variable domain: EAGVTQFPSHSVIEKGQTVTLRCDPISGHDNLYWYRRVMGKEIKFLLHFVKESKQDESGMPNNRFLAERTGGTYSTLKVQPAELEDSGVYFCASSLLAGGPYEQYFGPGTRLTVT.

The chain uses TRBV11-3 and TRBJ2-5; the match to TRBD2 covers 7 bases. The V segment lost 0 bases and the J segment 5 bases; nucleotides outside the gene matches: 3. This CDR3 contains 14 residues. Germline lookup yields CDR1 SGHNT and CDR2 YENEEA. CDR3 amino acids: CASSLERGSETQYF. The DNA for the CDR3 is TGTGCCAGCAGCTTAGAACGCGGGAGTGAGACCCAGTACTTC.

The chain combines TRBV18 with TRBJ2-3, with 11 positions matching TRBD2. This CDR3 comprises 16 residues. Germline-derived CDR1 and CDR2 are KGHSH and LQKENI. The junction had 4 bases not matched to a gene; V was cut back by 3 bases and J by 2 bases. The CDR3, as DNA: TGTGCCAGCTCACCCGTAGCGGGAGGGGTCACAGATACGCAGTATTTT. It translates to CASSPVAGGVTDTQYF.

This sequence joins TRBV7-2 and TRBJ2-5; D might be TRBD2 (6 bases). The V and J ends lost 5 bases and 1 base respectively, with 20 bases between them. The germline gives CDR1 SGHTA, CDR2 FQGNSA. The CDR3 length is 17 residues. The CDR3 DNA reads TGTGCCAGCAGCCAGAGGGTGTGGGGGGTCAGCCAAGAGACCCAGTACTTC. Residues: CASSQRVWGVSQETQYF.

The V gene is TRBV30, the J gene TRBJ2-1; 8 bases are shared with TRBD2. V dropped 6 bases and J dropped 0; count of bases not matched to a gene: 7. The germline gives CDR1 GTSNPN, CDR2 SVGIG (reference sequence). The CDR3 has 15 amino acids. Here the CDR3 DNA reads TGTGCCTGCCAAGGACTAGCACACTCCTACAATGAGCAGTTCTTC. Translating it yields CACQGLAHSYNEQFF.

This rearrangement joins TRBV25-1 to TRBJ1-3; D gene ambiguous. The CDR3 length is 11 residues. Deletions cut 5 bases from V and 9 bases from J, with 8 bases between. CDR1 and CDR2 from the germline V gene are MGHDK and SYGVNS. This chain's CDR3 is CASSRGSTIYF. The CDR3, as DNA: TGTGCCAGCAGTCGGGGATCCACCATATATTTT.

This clone appeared once. This chain connects TRBV14 to TRBJ2-7, with 7 bases aligning to TRBD2. CDR1 is SGHDN, CDR2 FVKESK, per germline. This CDR3 spans 20 amino acids. The V segment lost 3 bases and the J segment 4 bases; nucleotides outside the gene matches: 24. The CDR3 DNA reads TGTGCCAGCAGCCATGGGACGGGGAGTAGGCGGCGGGAGAACAGATACGAGCAGTACTTC. This gives the protein CASSHGTGSRRRENRYEQYF. The whole variable domain, filled in from reference TRBV14 and TRBJ2-7, reads EAGVTQFPSHSVIEKGQTVTLRCDPISGHDNLYWYRRVMGKEIKFLLHFVKESKQDESGMPNNRFLAERTGGTYSTLKVQPAELEDSGVYFCASSHGTGSRRRENRYEQYFGPGTRLTVT.

The CDR3 DNA follows: TGTGCCAGCAGTTACTCAGGGTTTGCTTTCTTT. This sequence encodes CASSYSGFAFF. The chain links TRBV6-5 to TRBJ1-1; no definite D call. CDR1 MNHEY and CDR2 SVGAGI come from the germline V gene. Trimming removed 0 bases at V and 11 bases at J, with 7 bases between. This CDR3 has 11 residues.

The chain couples TRBV7-9 to TRBJ1-5, with a possible D match to TRBD1 (5 bases). CDR1 is SEHNR and CDR2 is FQNEAQ in the germline V gene (reference sequence). The CDR3 has 15 amino acids. V dropped 4 bases and J dropped 3 bases, with 13 bases sitting between them. The CDR3 nucleotides are TGTGCCAGCAGCTCCGACAGAGAATACAATCAGCCCCAGCATTTT. Encoded protein: CASSSDREYNQPQHF.

The gene calls are TRBV30 and TRBJ1-2; no clear D. The length of the CDR3 is 14 residues. The germline gives CDR1 GTSNPN, CDR2 SVGIG (reference sequence). V gave up 1 base and J gave up 4 bases, with 13 bases separating them. The CDR3 protein is CAWSGVSFIYGYTF. The DNA for the CDR3 is TGTGCCTGGAGTGGGGTATCTTTTATCTATGGCTACACCTTC.

The rearrangement uses TRBV5-1 and TRBJ2-1; the D is unclear. The CDR3 consists of 16 residues. The V end was cut by 0 bases, the J end by 5 bases, with 15 bases between. Germline values: CDR1 SGHRS, CDR2 YFSETQ. The CDR3 here is CASSLAGPPVDNEQFF. The DNA of the CDR3 is TGCGCCAGCAGCTTGGCCGGACCTCCCGTCGACAATGAGCAGTTCTTC.

The chain carries TRBV7-9 and TRBJ2-5, with 7 nucleotides matching TRBD2. This CDR3 has 17 amino acids. The J segment lost 5 bases and the V segment lost 1 base, leaving 13 bases of the junction unmatched. CDR1 is SEHNR, CDR2 FQNEAQ, per germline (reference sequence). This chain's CDR3 is CASSLGGSLSGRETQYF. CDR3 bases: TGTGCCAGCAGCTTAGGCGGGAGCTTATCAGGACGGGAGACCCAGTACTTC.

The chain is built from TRBV28 and TRBJ2-7, with D perhaps matching TRBD2 (5 bases). V gave up 5 bases and J gave up 5 bases, with 19 bases separating them. Germline loops: CDR1 MDHEN, CDR2 SYDVKM. The CDR3 is 15 amino acids. Here the CDR3 reads CASSRVQYGEHEQYF. Here the CDR3 DNA reads TGTGCCAGCAGTCGGGTCCAATACGGGGAGCACGAGCAGTACTTC.

The V gene is TRBV5-1, the J gene TRBJ2-7; D tentatively fits TRBD1 or TRBD2 (5 bases each). Germline values: CDR1 SGHRS, CDR2 YFSETQ. V shed 4 bases and J shed 2 bases, with 16 bases lying between them. The CDR3 sequence is 15 residues long. The CDR3 region has the DNA TGCGCCAGCAGCGCTGGGACGATGTCGACCTACGAGCAGTACTTC. Encoded protein: CASSAGTMSTYEQYF.

CDR3 nucleotides: TGTGCCCGCCAACGACTAGCGAAAAACAATGAGCAGTTCTTC. Amino acids: CARQRLAKNNEQFF. The chain combines TRBV30 with TRBJ2-1, with 8 bases identical to TRBD2. Trimming cost V 8 bases and J 5 bases; bases outside gene matches: 11. From germline, CDR1 is GTSNPN and CDR2 SVGIG (reference sequence). CDR3 length: 14 residues. The full variable domain, its missing parts supplied by reference TRBV30 and TRBJ2-1, is SQTIHQWPATLVQPVGSPLSLECTVEGTSNPNLYWYRQAAGRGLQLLFYSVGIGQISSEVPQNLSASRPQDRQFILSSKKLLLSDSGFYLCARQRLAKNNEQFFGPGTRLTVL.

The J gene is TRBJ2-2, the V gene TRBV9; the match to TRBD2 covers 9 bases. Germline V gene lookup returns CDR1 SGDLS and CDR2 YYNGEE. V shed 1 base, J shed 5 bases, and the junction held 6 bases outside the gene matches. The CDR3 has 16 amino acids. CDR3 in amino acids: CASSVLTSGNTGELFF. The CDR3 DNA reads TGTGCCAGCAGCGTACTGACTAGCGGTAATACCGGGGAGCTGTTTTTT. Supplemented by reference TRBV9 and TRBJ2-2, the full variable domain reads DSGVTQTPKHLITATGQRVTLRCSPRSGDLSVYWYQQSLDQGLQFLIQYYNGEERAKGNILERFSAQQFPDLHSELNLSSLELGDSALYFCASSVLTSGNTGELFFGEGSRLTVL.

Notes on this clone: Within the sample, other DNA sequences also encode this same CDR3. The V gene is TRBV5-1, the J gene TRBJ2-7; no clear D gene. Trimming removed 0 bases at V and 2 bases at J, with 6 bases between. This CDR3 comprises 13 residues. CDR1 and CDR2 from the germline V gene are SGHRS and YFSETQ. Here the CDR3 DNA reads TGCGCCAGCAGCTTGGGGGCACCCTACGAGCAGTACTTC. Translated, it gives CASSLGAPYEQYF.

The rearrangement uses TRBV18 and TRBJ2-1; 10 positions agree with TRBD1. CDR1 is KGHSH and CDR2 is LQKENI in the germline V gene. With 4 bases clipped from V and 12 bases from J, the junction kept 9 bases outside the gene matches. CDR3 length: 14 residues. The CDR3 reads CASSLGTGVGGQFF. CDR3 DNA: TGTGCCAGCTCACTCGGGACAGGGGTAGGTGGGCAGTTCTTC.

The rearrangement uses TRBV7-3 and TRBJ2-1; D not resolved. This CDR3 has 10 amino acids. CDR1 is SGHTA, CDR2 FQGTGA, per germline. The germline V and J ends were trimmed by 4 bases and 9 bases, with 4 bases remaining between them. In DNA, the CDR3 is TGTGCCAGCAGCTGCAGTGAGCAGTTCTTC. Its translation is CASSCSEQFF.

The chain employs TRBV2 and TRBJ1-1; D unresolved. Germline lookup yields CDR1 SNHLY and CDR2 FYNNEI. Trimming stripped 8 bases from V and 0 bases from J, with 13 bases between. This CDR3 is 14 amino acids long. The CDR3 sequence is CASSRVGMNTEAFF. The CDR3 DNA sequence: TGTGCCAGCTCAAGGGTTGGAATGAACACTGAAGCTTTCTTT.

This chain joins TRBV5-1 and TRBJ2-1, with TRBD2 identical over 8 bases. V dropped 4 bases and J dropped 8; count of bases not matched to a gene: 8. Germline V gene data show CDR1 as SGHRS and CDR2 as YFSETQ. The CDR3 extends over 14 amino acids. CDR3 nucleotide sequence: TGCGCCAGCAGCCCCCGGGGGGGAGGCGATGAGCAGTTCTTC. It encodes CASSPRGGGDEQFF.

On this clone itself: A junction end diverges from the germline sequence, so it may reflect a read error. The chain joins TRBV10-1 to TRBJ2-1; tentatively, D is TRBD1 or TRBD2 (6 bases each). Germline V gene lookup returns CDR1 WNHNN and CDR2 SYGVQD (reference sequence). There are 13 residues in the CDR3. CDR3 residues: CASSESGGNFWVF. The CDR3 coding sequence is TGCGCCAGCAGTGAGTCGGGGGGCAATTTTTGGGTCTTC.

The chain employs TRBV10-3 and TRBJ2-3; D might be TRBD1 or TRBD2, each matching 6 bases. The germline V gene has CDR1 ENHRY and CDR2 SYGVKD. V lost 6 bases, J lost 4 bases, and 17 bases lay in between. The CDR3 sequence is 15 residues long. The CDR3 loop is CAIRGGHPRADTQYF. Here the CDR3 DNA reads TGTGCCATCAGGGGGGGACACCCGCGGGCAGATACGCAGTATTTT.

The V and J genes are TRBV6-5 and TRBJ1-2, with unresolved D. CDR3 size: 14 residues. Deletions cut 6 bases from V and 5 bases from J, with 16 bases between. Germline values: CDR1 MNHEY, CDR2 SVGAGI. The CDR3 DNA sequence: TGTGCCAGCAGGACCTCCCTCCGGTCGTATGGCTACACCTTC. Protein product: CASRTSLRSYGYTF.

The genes are TRBV5-1 and TRBJ2-3; D is uncertain. This CDR3 comprises 14 residues. CDR1 SGHRS and CDR2 YFSETQ come from the germline V gene. V gave up 0 bases and J gave up 6 bases, with 11 bases separating them. The CDR3 sequence is CASSLGVRSDTQYF. In DNA form, the CDR3 reads TGCGCCAGCAGCTTGGGGGTTCGTTCCGATACGCAGTATTTT.

CDR3 coding DNA: TGTGCCAGCAGTGAAAGGGGGGGGCTGAGCGCTGAAGCTTTCTTT. This translates into CASSERGGLSAEAFF. The chain recombines TRBV25-1 with TRBJ1-1, with D tentatively TRBD1 (6 bases). The germline V gene encodes CDR1 MGHDK and CDR2 SYGVNS. V shed 2 bases and J shed 6 bases, with 16 bases lying between them. The CDR3 has 15 residues.

The rearrangement joins TRBV6-1 to TRBJ1-5; tentative D call: TRBD1 (5 bases). The CDR3 has 14 amino acids. V was shortened by 5 bases and J by 3 bases, with 11 bases between the two germline ends. Germline V gives CDR1 MNHNS, CDR2 SASEGT. CDR3 sequence: CASSLGTLNQPQHF. The CDR3 DNA reads TGTGCCAGCAGTCTCGGGACCCTCAATCAGCCCCAGCATTTT.

The V gene is TRBV7-9, the J gene TRBJ2-7, with 7 bases aligning to TRBD1. The J segment lost 7 bases and the V segment lost 5 bases, leaving 11 bases of the junction unmatched. From germline, CDR1 is SEHNR and CDR2 FQNEAQ (reference sequence). This CDR3 contains 14 residues. The CDR3 nucleotides read TGTGCCAGCAGCCCGGCAGTAAGGGGGCAAGAGCAGTACTTC. Its translation is CASSPAVRGQEQYF.

Note on this clone: Other nucleotide sequences from this sample produce the same CDR3. The rearrangement links TRBV5-1 to TRBJ2-5, with 9 bases matching TRBD1. The CDR3 is 14 residues long. CDR1 is SGHRS, CDR2 YFSETQ, per germline. Unmatched junction bases numbered 5, after V lost 3 bases and J lost 5 bases. The CDR3 region has the DNA TGCGCCAGCAGCTCTGGGACAGGGCTGGAGACCCAGTACTTC. This sequence encodes CASSSGTGLETQYF.

This chain joins TRBV18 and TRBJ1-1; maybe TRBD1 (5 bases). The CDR3 is made up of 15 amino acids. CDR1 and CDR2 from the germline V gene are KGHSH and LQKENI. The V and J ends lost 1 base and 0 bases respectively, with 9 bases between them. The CDR3 region is CASSPRGTVNTEAFF. In nucleotides, the CDR3 is TGTGCCAGCTCACCACGGGGGACGGTGAACACTGAAGCTTTCTTT.